This TCR beta chain was sequenced in a study of OX40 agonist ivuxolimab in advanced cancers. About the investigation overall: Ivuxolimab was a fully human IgG2 agonistic monoclonal antibody targeting the costimulatory receptor OX40 (CD134). Intravenous ivuxolimab was administered to patients every 2 weeks at six dose levels: 0.01, 0.1, 0.3, 1.5, 3 and 10 mg/kg. Of the roughly 54 patients in dose escalation, 19 had hepatocellular carcinoma, some 15 had melanoma, 9 had renal cell carcinoma and 9 had head and neck cancer. In the dose-escalation cohort, nearly 85% of patients were male, and the mean age was 60 years with a range of roughly 20 to 79. Prior anti-PD-1, anti-PD-L1 or anti-CTLA-4 therapy was permitted, and 30% to 50% of dose-escalation patients had received checkpoint inhibitors. Partial responses were achieved by three dose-escalation patients, of whom one had hepatocellular carcinoma and two had cutaneous melanoma. The point of sequencing TCRbeta in the periphery was to test whether ivuxolimab changed TCR sequence diversity and drove clonal T-cell expansion. The paper reports the monotherapy dose-escalation portion (N = 52 patients) of the phase I ivuxolimab trial. Paper-wide results and their limitations: Partial responders in the 0.1-3.0 mg/kg groups had among the lowest normalized peripheral clonal expansion, especially among CD8+ T cells. Antigen specificity was not determined for the clonally expanded peripheral T cells. Low levels of normalized T-cell clonal expansion were also shown by some nonresponding patients. At doses of 0.1 to 3.0 mg/kg, clonal expansion of both CD4+ and CD8+ T cells in blood was seen between baseline and week 6. After ivuxolimab, more expanded clones were found on average in CD8+ T cells than in CD4+ T cells.

On this clone itself: What this receptor recognizes is not known. No much larger clone is present one base from it, and per-base qualities are unavailable.

Genomic DNA was extracted from sorted cells for sequencing of the TCRbeta CDR3 region. The immunoSEQ Assay was used for sequencing of TCRbeta CDR3 regions. The immuneACCESS repertoire file appears here via TCRdb, limited to in-frame rearrangements. These files lack a portion of the clones; in checked studies, under half of the deficit traces to unresolved V genes, and the cause of the others is not known. For this sample the table gives tens of thousands of clones, of which 87% were detected only once. 0.3% to 0.45% of the sample is held by the ten biggest clonotypes. Patients with a history of autoimmune disease or receiving systemic immunosuppression were excluded from the trial. Peripheral blood for TCR sequencing was collected from all dose cohorts at baseline, on cycle 4 day 1, and on cycle 7 day 1. Samples were obtained from an open-label, multicenter, first-in-human phase I dose-escalation trial of ivuxolimab. Adults with locally advanced or metastatic melanoma, renal cell carcinoma, hepatocellular carcinoma or head and neck squamous cell carcinoma were enrolled in the trial. Before TCR sequencing, CD4+ T cells and CD8+ T cells were sorted from peripheral blood as separate populations.

The junction shows trimming of 0 bases on V and 6 bases on J, plus 6 bases between the germline ends. The CDR3 holds 12 amino acids from the cysteine to the phenylalanine. The read is trimmed to its CDR3 DNA, 36 bases read in frame from base 1. CDR1 is given as SGHNT and CDR2 as YYREEE, both from the germline V gene (reference sequence). The receptor's source is an adult with an advanced solid tumor such as melanoma, head and neck, liver or kidney cancer. The input for sequencing was CD4+ or CD8+ T cells sorted from blood, taken in a trial of the OX40 agonist ivuxolimab. The chain joins TRBV5-4 to TRBJ1-2; the D segment cannot be called with confidence. The CDR3 protein: CASSLGADGYTF. The DNA sequence is given as TGTGCCAGCAGCTTGGGGGCCGATGGCTACACCTTC.